The source of this T cell receptor (beta chain) is a study of cytomegalovirus exposure and HLA in healthy donors. Both 60 Vbeta primers and 13 Jbeta primers went into the PCR. Profiled with immunoSEQ multiplex PCR; TCRdb holds only in-frame clones, not every one. Among over 150,000 clones listed, approximately 80% were seen once. Germline CDR1 and CDR2: LGHNA and YSLEER. The CDR3 length is 14 residues. The germline V and J ends were trimmed by 4 bases and 1 base, with 7 bases remaining between them. The chain is built from TRBV4-3 and TRBJ2-2; no firm D call. The material sequenced was PBMCs. This clonotype was sampled from a woman aged 25 to 39 in good health and CMV-seropositive. CDR3 DNA: TGCGCCAGCAGCCGAACATTGAACACCGGGGAGCTGTTTTTT. Encoded protein: CASSRTLNTGELFF.